Presented here are 8 T cell receptor beta chains from one specimen sequenced in a study of beta chain features in type 1 diabetes. No antigen is known for these receptors. Whole-study results and caveats: In all four CD4+ subsets, TCRB CDR3 length was significantly, moderately reduced in type 1 diabetes.

The investigators reverse transcribed all of the isolated RNA, so they sequenced expressed TCRB transcripts. Clones were sequenced by immunoSEQ multiplex PCR, and TCRdb holds only the in-frame ones, with some missing. The sample has about 650,000 clones, roughly 12% seen once. Specimen: naive CD4+ T cells from blood. The receptors originated from a man younger than 40 with type 1 diabetes.

The rearrangement links TRBV15 to TRBJ2-1; 7 nucleotides agree with TRBD2. The germline gives CDR1 LNHNV, CDR2 YYDKDF (reference sequence). The CDR3 length is 16 residues. V shed 0 bases and J 3 bases; nucleotides not matched to a gene: 5. The CDR3 spells CATSRDSGGGYNEQFF. The CDR3 nucleotides are TGTGCCACCAGCAGAGATAGTGGCGGGGGCTACAATGAGCAGTTCTTC.

This clone was detected only a few times. The chain carries TRBV5-4 and TRBJ2-3; D may be TRBD2 (6 bases). The CDR3 runs 15 residues. Germline loops: CDR1 SGHNT, CDR2 YYREEE (reference sequence). V was shortened by 1 base and J by 2 bases, with 11 bases between the two germline ends. DNA of the CDR3: TGTGCCAGCAGCTTGAGGACGGGGGACACAGATACGCAGTATTTT. Translating gives CASSLRTGDTDTQYF.

This clone was counted a few times. V is TRBV6-5 and J is TRBJ2-7; the D gene is possibly TRBD1 (6 bases). Germline CDR1 reads MNHEY; CDR2 reads SVGAGI. The CDR3 is 12 residues long. Trimming cost V 8 bases and J 2 bases, with 10 bases left between them. DNA for the CDR3: TGTGCCAGCCGAGACAGGACCTACGAGCAGTACTTC. This translates into CASRDRTYEQYF.

This clone turned up a few times. Here the CDR3 reads CASSPKTGAGNTIYF. As DNA, the CDR3 is TGTGCCAGCAGCCCGAAGACAGGGGCTGGAAACACCATATATTTT. The J gene is TRBJ1-3, the V gene TRBV9; 8 bases fit TRBD1. Germline V lookup: CDR1 SGDLS, CDR2 YYNGEE. Trimming removed 4 bases from V and 2 bases from J; junction bases left unmatched: 5. This CDR3 region has 15 residues.

This clone was found a few times. The chain links TRBV21-1 to TRBJ1-5. TRBV21-1 is a known pseudogene. The CDR3 covers 14 residues. In DNA form, the CDR3 reads TGTGCCAGCAGCACACCTCATAGCAATCAGCCCCAGCATTTT. Encoded protein: CASSTPHSNQPQHF.

This clone came up a few times. The genes are TRBV11-3 and TRBJ2-5; 8 nucleotides align to TRBD1. Trimming at V came to 6 bases and at J to 7 bases, leaving 10 bases not matched to a gene. Looked up from germline, CDR1 is SGHNT and CDR2 is YENEEA. The CDR3 has 14 amino acids. CDR3: CASRGQGAFGTQYF. CDR3 DNA sequence: TGTGCCAGCAGGGGTCAGGGGGCCTTCGGGACCCAGTACTTC.

The chain links TRBV27 to TRBJ2-1; D is ambiguous. Trimming cost V 6 bases and J 10 bases, with 13 bases left between them. The CDR3 has 12 residues. Germline loops: CDR1 MNHEY, CDR2 SMNVEV (reference sequence). The CDR3 DNA follows: TGTGCCAGCAGAAGAGACTCGCAGGAGCAGTTCTTC. Translation gives CASRRDSQEQFF.

This clone was counted only a few times. V usage is TRBV4-3 and J usage is TRBJ1-5; the D is unclear. V shed 3 bases and J shed 3 bases, with 12 bases lying between them. CDR1 LGHNA and CDR2 YSLEER come from the germline V gene. The CDR3 loop spans 15 amino acids. The CDR3 coding sequence is TGCGCCAGCAGCCAGGAGCCTAGTGTCAATCAGCCCCAGCATTTT. Its translation is CASSQEPSVNQPQHF.